The entry that follows covers one TCR beta chain sequence. Its antigen is undetermined. The source of the sample is a study of cytomegalovirus exposure and HLA in healthy donors. Researchers ran the PCR with 60 Vbeta and 13 Jbeta primers. As handled by the study authors: The authors later counted 65 million to 90 million unique TCR beta chains, roughly 11 million of them shared. TCRdb's table, derived via immunoSEQ multiplex PCR, lists solely in-frame clones and lacks some. V and J calls and clone size come straight from that table; D and trimming were deduced from the DNA. Found here are about 180,000 clones, 75% of them singletons; the top ten hold approximately 2.9%. V was cut by 5 bases and J by 0 bases, with 5 bases left in between. Looked up from germline, CDR1 is SGHTA and CDR2 is FQGNSA. The CDR3 totals 14 residues. Regarding the study as a whole: Researchers reported that three CMV-associated chains were confirmed in vitro as CMV antigen-specific. Indistinguishable V segments, including TRBV6-2 and TRBV6-3, were excluded.

The rearrangement links TRBV7-2 to TRBJ2-6; no definite D call. The TCR comes from a male donor in good health and CMV-seronegative. The material sequenced was PBMCs. CDR3 nucleotides: TGTGCCAGCAGCCCCCTCTCTGGGGCCAACGTCCTGACTTTC. Its protein product is CASSPLSGANVLTF. The full variable domain, rest sourced from reference TRBV7-2 and TRBJ2-6, is GAGVSQSPSNKVTEKGKDVELRCDPISGHTALYWYRQSLGQGLEFLIYFQGNSAPDKSGLPSDRFSAERTGGSVSTLTIQRTQQEDSAVYLCASSPLSGANVLTFGAGSRLTVL.